What follows are 5 T cell receptor beta chains derived from one specimen sequenced in a study of blood T cell repertoires in COVID-19. TCRdb's copy holds only in-frame clones and misses some; the assay was immunoSEQ multiplex PCR. The sample has around 75,000 clones; around 89% are singletons. Sequencing was carried out using peripheral blood. Source of these receptors: a human donor in a cohort sampled during active COVID-19.

The rearrangement links TRBV5-4 to TRBJ2-5; 8 bases map to TRBD1. Germline V gene sequence: CDR1 SGHNT, CDR2 YYREEE (reference sequence). The trim removed 4 bases at V and 4 bases at J, leaving 9 bases unmatched. The CDR3 loop spans 15 amino acids. This chain's CDR3 is CASSVYQGALETQYF. The DNA for the CDR3 is TGTGCCAGCAGCGTGTACCAGGGGGCGTTAGAGACCCAGTACTTC. The variable domain in full, with the rest retrieved from reference TRBV5-4 and TRBJ2-5, is ETGVTQSPTHLIKTRGQQVTLRCSSQSGHNTVSWYQQALGQGPQFIFQYYREEENGRGNFPPRFSGLQFPNYSSELNVNALELDDSALYLCASSVYQGALETQYFGPGTRLLVL.

The chain is built from TRBV27 and TRBJ2-1, with TRBD1 identical over 8 bases. V shed 4 bases and J 7 bases; nucleotides not matched to a gene: 15. Per germline, CDR1 MNHEY and CDR2 SMNVEV (reference sequence). This CDR3 is built from 17 residues. The CDR3 sequence is CASSSPNSGQDGNEQFF. DNA for the CDR3: TGTGCCAGCAGTTCCCCCAATTCGGGACAGGACGGGAATGAGCAGTTCTTC.

The CDR3 is CASSVGAQSNSPLHF. The CDR3 DNA reads as TGTGCCAGCAGCGTAGGGGCACAGAGCAATTCACCCCTCCACTTT. The genes are TRBV9 and TRBJ1-6, with unresolved D. Per germline, CDR1 SGDLS and CDR2 YYNGEE. This CDR3 is built from 15 residues. The ends were cut back, 0 bases at V and 7 bases at J, with 11 bases in the middle.

The rearrangement links TRBV5-5 to TRBJ2-7, with TRBD2 matching over 8 bases. The CDR3 is 15 residues long. The germline CDR1 and CDR2 sequences are SGHKS and YYEKEE (reference sequence). J lost 1 base, V lost 4 bases, and 7 bases had no gene match. CDR3 DNA: TGTGCCAGCAGCCTTCTTGGCGGGAGGTCCTACGAGCAGTACTTC. Translation: CASSLLGGRSYEQYF. Complete variable domain (other parts from reference TRBV5-5 and TRBJ2-7): DAGVTQSPTHLIKTRGQQVTLRCSPISGHKSVSWYQQVLGQGPQFIFQYYEKEERGRGNFPDRFSARQFPNYSSELNVNALLLGDSALYLCASSLLGGRSYEQYFGPGTRLTVT.

Here the CDR3 reads CASSMTPQGPKYGYTF. For the CDR3, the DNA is TGTGCCAGTAGTATGACGCCCCAGGGGCCGAAATATGGCTACACCTTC. This chain joins TRBV19 and TRBJ1-2; a weak D match, TRBD1 (6 bases). V was shortened by 3 bases and J by 5 bases, with 19 bases between the two germline ends. Germline V gene data show CDR1 as LNHDA and CDR2 as SQIVND (reference sequence). This CDR3 has 16 residues.